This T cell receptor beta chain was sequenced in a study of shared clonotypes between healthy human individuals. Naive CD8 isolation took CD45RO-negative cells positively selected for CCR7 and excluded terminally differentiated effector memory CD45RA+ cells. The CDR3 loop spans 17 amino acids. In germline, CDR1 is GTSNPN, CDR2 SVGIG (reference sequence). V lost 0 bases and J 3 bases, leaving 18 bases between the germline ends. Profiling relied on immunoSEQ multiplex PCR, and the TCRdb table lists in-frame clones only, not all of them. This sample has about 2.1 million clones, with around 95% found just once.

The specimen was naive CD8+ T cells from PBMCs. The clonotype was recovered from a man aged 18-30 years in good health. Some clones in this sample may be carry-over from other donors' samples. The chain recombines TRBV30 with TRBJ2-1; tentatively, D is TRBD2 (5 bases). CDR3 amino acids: CAWSVQGRPRGYNEQFF. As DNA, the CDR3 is TGTGCCTGGAGTGTACAAGGTCGGCCCCGGGGCTACAATGAGCAGTTCTTC.